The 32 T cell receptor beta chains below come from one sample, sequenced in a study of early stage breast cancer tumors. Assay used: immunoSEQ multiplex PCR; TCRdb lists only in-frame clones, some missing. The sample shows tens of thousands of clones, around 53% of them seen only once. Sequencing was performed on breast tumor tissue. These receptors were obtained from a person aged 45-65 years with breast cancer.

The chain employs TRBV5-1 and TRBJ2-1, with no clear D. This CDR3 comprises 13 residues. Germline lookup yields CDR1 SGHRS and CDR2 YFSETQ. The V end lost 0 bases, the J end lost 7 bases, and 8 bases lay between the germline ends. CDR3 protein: CASSLGPINEQFF. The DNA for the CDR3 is TGCGCCAGCAGCTTGGGACCTATAAATGAGCAGTTCTTC.

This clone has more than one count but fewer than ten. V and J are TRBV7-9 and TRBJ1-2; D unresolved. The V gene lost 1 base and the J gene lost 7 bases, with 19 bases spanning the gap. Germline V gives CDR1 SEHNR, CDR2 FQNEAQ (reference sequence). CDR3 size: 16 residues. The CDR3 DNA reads TGTGCCAGCAGCTTAGGAGGTGGAGGGCTGGCTTCTGGCTACACCTTC. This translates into CASSLGGGGLASGYTF.

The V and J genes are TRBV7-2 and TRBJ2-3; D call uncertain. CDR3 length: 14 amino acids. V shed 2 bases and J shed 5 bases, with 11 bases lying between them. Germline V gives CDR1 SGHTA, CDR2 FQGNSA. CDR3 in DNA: TGTGCCAGCAGCTTATATACCCGTCTAGATACGCAGTATTTT. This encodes CASSLYTRLDTQYF.

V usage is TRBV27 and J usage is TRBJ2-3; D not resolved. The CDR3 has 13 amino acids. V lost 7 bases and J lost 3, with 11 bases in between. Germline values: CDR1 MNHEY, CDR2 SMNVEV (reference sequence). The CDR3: CASMNLGTDTQYF. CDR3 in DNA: TGTGCCAGCATGAATCTTGGGACAGATACGCAGTATTTT.

The CDR3 DNA reads as TGTGCCATCAGTGATGGGGGGGCTAATGAAAAACTGTTTTTT. Its protein product is CAISDGGANEKLFF. This chain connects TRBV10-3 to TRBJ1-4; possibly TRBD1 for D (5 bases). The CDR3 loop spans 14 amino acids. Trimming took 3 bases from V and 3 from J, leaving 8 bases between them. Germline CDR1 and CDR2: ENHRY and SYGVKD.

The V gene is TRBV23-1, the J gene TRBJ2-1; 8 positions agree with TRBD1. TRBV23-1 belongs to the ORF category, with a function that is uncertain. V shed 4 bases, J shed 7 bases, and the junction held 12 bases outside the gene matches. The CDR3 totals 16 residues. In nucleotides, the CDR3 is TGCGCCAGCAGTCGATTACCCAGGGGGCGCCGAAATGAGCAGTTCTTC. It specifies CASSRLPRGRRNEQFF.

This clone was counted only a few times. CDR3 nucleotides: TGTGCCTGGAGCCTGGGGGACACCTACGAGCAGTACTTC. Amino acid sequence: CAWSLGDTYEQYF. V is TRBV30 and J is TRBJ2-7; tentatively, D is TRBD1 (6 bases). Trimming removed 3 bases from V and 2 bases from J, with 11 bases in between. This CDR3 is 13 amino acids long. Germline V lookup: CDR1 GTSNPN, CDR2 SVGIG (reference sequence).

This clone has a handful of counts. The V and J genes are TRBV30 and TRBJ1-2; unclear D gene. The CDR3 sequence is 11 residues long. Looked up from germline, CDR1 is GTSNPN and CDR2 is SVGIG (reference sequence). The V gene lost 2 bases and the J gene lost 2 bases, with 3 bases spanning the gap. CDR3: CAWSFNYGYTF. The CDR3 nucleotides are TGTGCCTGGAGTTTCAACTATGGCTACACCTTC. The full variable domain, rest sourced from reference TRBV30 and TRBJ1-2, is SQTIHQWPATLVQPVGSPLSLECTVEGTSNPNLYWYRQAAGRGLQLLFYSVGIGQISSEVPQNLSASRPQDRQFILSSKKLLLSDSGFYLCAWSFNYGYTFGSGTRLTVV.

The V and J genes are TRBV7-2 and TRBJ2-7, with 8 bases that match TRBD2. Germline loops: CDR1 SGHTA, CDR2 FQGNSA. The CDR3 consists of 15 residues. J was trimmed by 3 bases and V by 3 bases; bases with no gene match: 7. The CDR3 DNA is TGTGCCAGCAGCTTGTCCAGCGGGAGCTACTACGAGCAGTACTTC. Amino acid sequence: CASSLSSGSYYEQYF.

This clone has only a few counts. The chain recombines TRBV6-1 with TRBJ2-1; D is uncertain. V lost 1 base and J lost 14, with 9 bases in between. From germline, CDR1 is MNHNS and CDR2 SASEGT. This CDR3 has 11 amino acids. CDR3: CASSEVVDKFF. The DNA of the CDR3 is TGTGCCAGCAGTGAAGTTGTGGATAAGTTCTTC.

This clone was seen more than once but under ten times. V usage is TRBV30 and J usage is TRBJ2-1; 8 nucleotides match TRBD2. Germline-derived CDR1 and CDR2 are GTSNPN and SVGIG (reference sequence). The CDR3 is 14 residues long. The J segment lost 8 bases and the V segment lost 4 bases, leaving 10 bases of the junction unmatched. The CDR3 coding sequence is TGTGCCTGGAACCTCGTCGCGGGAGGTGATGAGCAGTTCTTC. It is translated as CAWNLVAGGDEQFF.

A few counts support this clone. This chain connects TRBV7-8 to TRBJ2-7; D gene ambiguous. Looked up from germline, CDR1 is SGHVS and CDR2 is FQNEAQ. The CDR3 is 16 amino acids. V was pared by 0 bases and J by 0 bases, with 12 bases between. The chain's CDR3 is CASSLASPRISYEQYF. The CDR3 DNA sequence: TGTGCCAGCAGCTTAGCCTCGCCCCGGATCTCCTACGAGCAGTACTTC.

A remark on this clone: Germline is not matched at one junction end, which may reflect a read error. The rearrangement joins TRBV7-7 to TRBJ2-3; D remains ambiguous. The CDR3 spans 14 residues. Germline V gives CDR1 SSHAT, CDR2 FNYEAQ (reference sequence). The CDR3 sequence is CASSLAGRTDTQYF. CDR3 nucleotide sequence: TGTGCTAGCAGCTTAGCTGGACGCACAGATACGCAGTATTTT.

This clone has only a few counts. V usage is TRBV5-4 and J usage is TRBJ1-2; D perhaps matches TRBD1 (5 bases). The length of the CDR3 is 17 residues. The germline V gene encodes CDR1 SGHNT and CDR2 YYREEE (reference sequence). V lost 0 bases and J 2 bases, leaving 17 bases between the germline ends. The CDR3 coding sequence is TGTGCCAGCAGCTTGGCAGGGCGCCCTACGAGCAACTATGGCTACACCTTC. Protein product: CASSLAGRPTSNYGYTF.

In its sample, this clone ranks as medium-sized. This chain's CDR3 is CASTRGGGYEQFF. DNA for the CDR3: TGTGCCAGCACCCGGGGAGGGGGCTATGAGCAGTTCTTC. This chain connects TRBV6-1 to TRBJ2-1; D possibly matches TRBD1 or TRBD2 (7 bases each). Germline-derived CDR1 and CDR2 are MNHNS and SASEGT. Trimming pared 7 bases from V and 8 bases from J, leaving 15 bases between. The CDR3 sequence is 13 residues long.

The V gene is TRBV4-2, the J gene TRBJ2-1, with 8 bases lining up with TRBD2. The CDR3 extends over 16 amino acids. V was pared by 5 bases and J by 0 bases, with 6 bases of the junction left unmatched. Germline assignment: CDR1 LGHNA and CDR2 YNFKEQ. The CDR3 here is CASSLAGGGSYNEQFF. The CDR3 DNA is TGTGCCAGCAGCTTGGCCGGGGGGGGCTCCTACAATGAGCAGTTCTTC.

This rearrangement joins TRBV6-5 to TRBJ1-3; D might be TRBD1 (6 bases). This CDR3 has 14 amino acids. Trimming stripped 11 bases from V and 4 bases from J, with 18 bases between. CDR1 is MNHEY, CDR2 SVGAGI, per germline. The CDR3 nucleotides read TGTGCCGGGGGGGGAGCAGGGGACGGAAACACCATATATTTT. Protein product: CAGGGAGDGNTIYF.

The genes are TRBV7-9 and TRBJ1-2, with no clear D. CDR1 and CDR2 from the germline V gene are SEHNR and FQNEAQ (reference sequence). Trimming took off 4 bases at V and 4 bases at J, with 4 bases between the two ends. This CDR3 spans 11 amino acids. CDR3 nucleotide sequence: TGTGCCAGCAGCTCACTCTATGGCTACACCTTC. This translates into CASSSLYGYTF.

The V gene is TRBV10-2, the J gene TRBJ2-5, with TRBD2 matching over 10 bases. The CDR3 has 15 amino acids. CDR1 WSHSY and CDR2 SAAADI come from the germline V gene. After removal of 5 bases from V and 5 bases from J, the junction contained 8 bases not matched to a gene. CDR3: CASSPGTSVRETQYF. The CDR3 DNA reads TGCGCCAGCAGTCCCGGGACTAGCGTACGGGAGACCCAGTACTTC.

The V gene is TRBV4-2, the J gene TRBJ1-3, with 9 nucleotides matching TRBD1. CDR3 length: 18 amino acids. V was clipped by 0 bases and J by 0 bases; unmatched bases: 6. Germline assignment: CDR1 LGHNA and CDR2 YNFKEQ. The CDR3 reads CASSQDPGQGPSGNTIYF. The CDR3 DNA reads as TGTGCCAGCAGCCAAGATCCGGGACAGGGACCCTCTGGAAACACCATATATTTT.

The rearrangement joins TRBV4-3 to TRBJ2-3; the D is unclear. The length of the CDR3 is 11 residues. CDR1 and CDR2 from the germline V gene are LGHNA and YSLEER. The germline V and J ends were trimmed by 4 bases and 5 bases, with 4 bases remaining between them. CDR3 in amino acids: CASSLQDTQYF. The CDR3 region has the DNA TGCGCCAGCAGCCTACAAGATACGCAGTATTTT.

The CDR3 nucleotides read TGTGCCAGCAGCTTAGGTGGGGGGCACCCTGGGGCCAACGTCCTGACTTTC. This sequence encodes CASSLGGGHPGANVLTF. The chain recombines TRBV7-9 with TRBJ2-6, with D possibly being TRBD1 or TRBD2 (6 bases each). CDR1 is SEHNR, CDR2 FQNEAQ, per germline (reference sequence). CDR3 length: 17 residues. With 1 base removed from V and 2 bases from J, the gap between germline ends came to 12 bases.

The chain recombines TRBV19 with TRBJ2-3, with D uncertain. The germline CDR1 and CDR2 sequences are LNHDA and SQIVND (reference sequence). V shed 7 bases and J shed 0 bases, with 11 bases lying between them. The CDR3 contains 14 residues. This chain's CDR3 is CASKERSSTDTQYF. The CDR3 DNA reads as TGTGCCAGTAAGGAGCGTTCTAGCACAGATACGCAGTATTTT.

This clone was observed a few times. In nucleotides, the CDR3 is TGTGCCAGCAGCTTGGTCGAGGACGGATATGGCTACACCTTC. This sequence encodes CASSLVEDGYGYTF. The chain combines TRBV5-6 with TRBJ1-2; D not resolved. The germline V gene encodes CDR1 SGHDT and CDR2 YYEEEE. Trimming took 0 bases from V and 5 from J, leaving 11 bases between them. The CDR3 is 14 residues long.

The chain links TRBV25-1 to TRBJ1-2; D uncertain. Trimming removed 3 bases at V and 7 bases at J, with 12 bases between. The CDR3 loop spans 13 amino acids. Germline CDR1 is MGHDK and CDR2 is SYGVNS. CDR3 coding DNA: TGTGCCAGCAGTGATACTACAAAAGGTGGCTACACCTTC. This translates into CASSDTTKGGYTF.

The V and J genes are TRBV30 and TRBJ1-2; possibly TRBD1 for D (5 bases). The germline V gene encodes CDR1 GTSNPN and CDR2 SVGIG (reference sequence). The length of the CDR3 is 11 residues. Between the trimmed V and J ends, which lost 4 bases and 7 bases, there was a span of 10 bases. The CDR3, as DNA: TGTGCCTGGAACCTGGGGGTTGGCTACACCTTC. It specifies CAWNLGVGYTF.

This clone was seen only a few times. DNA for the CDR3: TGTGCCAGCAGCCGCCCAGGACACGTGCTCTCTGCTGGCTACACCTTC. Protein sequence: CASSRPGHVLSAGYTF. The V call is TRBV5-6, the J call TRBJ1-2; the D gene is possibly TRBD1 (5 bases). CDR3 length equals 16 residues. Germline V CDR1 and CDR2: SGHDT, YYEEEE. Trimming took off 4 bases at V and 7 bases at J, with 23 bases between the two ends. Full variable domain (remainder filled in from reference TRBV5-6 and TRBJ1-2): DAGVTQSPTHLIKTRGQQVTLRCSPKSGHDTVSWYQQALGQGPQFIFQYYEEEERQRGNFPDRFSGHQFPNYSSELNVNALLLGDSALYLCASSRPGHVLSAGYTFGSGTRLTVV.

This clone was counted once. CDR3 DNA sequence: TGTGCCAGCAGTTTAAGACAGCCTTTTGTCAATGAGCAGTTCTTC. This gives the protein CASSLRQPFVNEQFF. This chain connects TRBV28 to TRBJ2-1; TRBD1 might be the D (5 bases). Germline V gene lookup returns CDR1 MDHEN and CDR2 SYDVKM. V shed 2 bases and J shed 6 bases, with 14 bases lying between them. The CDR3 is 15 amino acids.

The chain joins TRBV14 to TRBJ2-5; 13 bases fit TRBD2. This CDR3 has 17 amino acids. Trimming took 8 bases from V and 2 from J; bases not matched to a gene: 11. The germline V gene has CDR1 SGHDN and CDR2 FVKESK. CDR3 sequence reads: CASSRTSGSHPQETQYF. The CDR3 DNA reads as TGTGCCAGCTCCAGGACTAGCGGGAGCCACCCACAAGAGACCCAGTACTTC.

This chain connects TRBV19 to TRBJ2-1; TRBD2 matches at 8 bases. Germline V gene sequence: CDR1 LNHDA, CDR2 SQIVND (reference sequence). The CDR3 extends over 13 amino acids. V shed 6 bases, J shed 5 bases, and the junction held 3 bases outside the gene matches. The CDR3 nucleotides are TGTGCCAGTAGGAATAGCGGGGACAATGAGCAGTTCTTC. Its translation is CASRNSGDNEQFF.

The CDR3 DNA reads as TGTGCCAGTAGTAAGACAGGCTTCACAGATACGCAGTATTTT. Its translation: CASSKTGFTDTQYF. This chain connects TRBV19 to TRBJ2-3; D possibly corresponds to TRBD1 (6 bases). V was cut by 4 bases and J by 2 bases, with 10 bases left in between. The CDR3 is made up of 14 amino acids. Germline assignment: CDR1 LNHDA and CDR2 SQIVND (reference sequence).

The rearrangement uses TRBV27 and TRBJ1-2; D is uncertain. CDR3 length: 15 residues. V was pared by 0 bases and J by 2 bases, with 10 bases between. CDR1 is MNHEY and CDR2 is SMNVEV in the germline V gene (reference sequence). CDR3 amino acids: CASSLSRQANYGYTF. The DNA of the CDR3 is TGTGCCAGCAGTTTATCGAGGCAGGCCAACTATGGCTACACCTTC.